The clone carrying this TCR beta chain has a single count. Its matching antigen is unknown. CDR1 and CDR2 from the germline V gene are MNHEY and SVGAGI. This CDR3 has 15 residues. V was pared by 7 bases and J by 6 bases, with 13 bases of the junction left unmatched. ViraFEST expansion of antigen-specific CD4+ T cells with viral peptide pools preceded sequencing. Following culture for around 10 days, CD4+ T cells were isolated. Nucleocapsid antibodies stayed negative before and after vaccination, showing no earlier SARS-CoV-2 infection. This specimen comes from a study of vaccination effects on CD4 cells after COVID-19. About the research overall: Subjects were given two BNT162b2 or mRNA-1273 vaccine doses.

The table came from immunoSEQ multiplex PCR; TCRdb's copy has only in-frame clones and leaves some out. The sample carries tens of thousands of clones, about 66% recorded once. This specimen consisted of CD4+ T cells from PBMCs cultured with HCoV-OC43 spike peptides, obtained before COVID-19 vaccination. The subset here: HCoV-OC43 spike overlapping peptide pool stimulation. This rearrangement joins TRBV6-5 to TRBJ2-7; 9 bases map to TRBD1. The source is a human donor who received a COVID-19 vaccine. Written as DNA, the CDR3 is TGTGCCAGCATGGGTCCCGGGACAGGGTTTTCCGAGCAGTACTTC. This codes for CASMGPGTGFSEQYF.